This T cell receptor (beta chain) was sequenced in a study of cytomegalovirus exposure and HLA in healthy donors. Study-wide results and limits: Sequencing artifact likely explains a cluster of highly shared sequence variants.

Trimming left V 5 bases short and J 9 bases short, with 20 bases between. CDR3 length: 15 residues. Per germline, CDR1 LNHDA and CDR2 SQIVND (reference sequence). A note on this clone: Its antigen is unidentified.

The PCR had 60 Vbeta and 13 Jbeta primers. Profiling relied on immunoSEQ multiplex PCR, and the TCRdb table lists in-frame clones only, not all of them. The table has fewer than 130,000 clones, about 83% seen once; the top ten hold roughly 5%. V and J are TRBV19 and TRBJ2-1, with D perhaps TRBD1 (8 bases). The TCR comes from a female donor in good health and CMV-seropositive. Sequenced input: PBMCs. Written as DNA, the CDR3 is TGTGCCAGTAGTTCAGCGGGACAGGTTCGCGGTGAGCAGTTCTTC. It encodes CASSSAGQVRGEQFF.